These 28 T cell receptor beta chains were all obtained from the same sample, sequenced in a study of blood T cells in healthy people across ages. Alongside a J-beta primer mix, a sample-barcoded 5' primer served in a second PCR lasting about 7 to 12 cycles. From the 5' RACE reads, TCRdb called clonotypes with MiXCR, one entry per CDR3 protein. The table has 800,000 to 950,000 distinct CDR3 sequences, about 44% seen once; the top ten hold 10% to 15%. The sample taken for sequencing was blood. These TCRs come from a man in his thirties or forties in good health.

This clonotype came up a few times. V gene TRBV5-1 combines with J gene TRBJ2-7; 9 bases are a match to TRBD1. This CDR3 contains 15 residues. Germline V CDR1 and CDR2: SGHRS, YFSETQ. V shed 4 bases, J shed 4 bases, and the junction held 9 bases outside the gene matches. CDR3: CASSRGQGDGYEQYF. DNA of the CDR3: TGCGCCAGCAGCCGGGGACAGGGCGATGGATACGAGCAGTACTTC.

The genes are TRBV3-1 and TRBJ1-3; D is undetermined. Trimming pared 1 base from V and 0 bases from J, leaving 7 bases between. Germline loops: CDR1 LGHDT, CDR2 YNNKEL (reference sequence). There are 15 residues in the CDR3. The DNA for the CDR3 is TGTGCCAGCAGCCAAGGCTCCAGCTCTGGAAACACCATATATTTT. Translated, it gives CASSQGSSSGNTIYF.

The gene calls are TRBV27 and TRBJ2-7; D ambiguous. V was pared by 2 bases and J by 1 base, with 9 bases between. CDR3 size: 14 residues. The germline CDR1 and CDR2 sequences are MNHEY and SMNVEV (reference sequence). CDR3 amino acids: CASSLMGQSYEQYF. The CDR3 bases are TGTGCCAGCAGTTTAATGGGCCAATCCTACGAGCAGTACTTC.

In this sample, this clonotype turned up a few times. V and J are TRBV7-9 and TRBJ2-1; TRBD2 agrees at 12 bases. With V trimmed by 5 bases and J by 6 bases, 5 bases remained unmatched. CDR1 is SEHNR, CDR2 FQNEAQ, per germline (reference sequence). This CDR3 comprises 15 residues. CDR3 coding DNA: TGTGCCAGCAGCCCTAGCGGGGGGGTTTTCAATGAGCAGTTCTTC. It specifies CASSPSGGVFNEQFF. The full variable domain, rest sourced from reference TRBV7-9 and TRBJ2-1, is DTGVSQNPRHKITKRGQNVTFRCDPISEHNRLYWYRQTLGQGPEFLTYFQNEAQLEKSRLLSDRFSAERPKGSFSTLEIQRTEQGDSAMYLCASSPSGGVFNEQFFGPGTRLTVL.

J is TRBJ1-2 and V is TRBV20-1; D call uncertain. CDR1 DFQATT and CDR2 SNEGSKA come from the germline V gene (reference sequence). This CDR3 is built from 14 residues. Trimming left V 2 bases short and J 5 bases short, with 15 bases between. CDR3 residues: CSARPSSKVYGYTF. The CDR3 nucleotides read TGCAGTGCTAGACCGTCCAGCAAGGTGTATGGCTACACCTTC.

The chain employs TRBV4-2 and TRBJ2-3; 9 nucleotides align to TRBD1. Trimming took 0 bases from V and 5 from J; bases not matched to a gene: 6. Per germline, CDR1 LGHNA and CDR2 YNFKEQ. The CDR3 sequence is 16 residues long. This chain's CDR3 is CASSQDTVDRGDTQYF. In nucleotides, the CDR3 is TGTGCCAGCAGCCAAGATACCGTGGACAGGGGAGATACGCAGTATTTT.

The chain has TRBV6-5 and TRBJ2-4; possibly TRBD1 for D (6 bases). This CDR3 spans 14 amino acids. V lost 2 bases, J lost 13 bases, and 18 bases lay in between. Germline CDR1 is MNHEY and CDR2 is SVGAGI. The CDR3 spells CASSYAEQGLEQYF. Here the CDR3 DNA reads TGTGCCAGCAGTTACGCGGAACAGGGATTGGAGCAGTACTTC.

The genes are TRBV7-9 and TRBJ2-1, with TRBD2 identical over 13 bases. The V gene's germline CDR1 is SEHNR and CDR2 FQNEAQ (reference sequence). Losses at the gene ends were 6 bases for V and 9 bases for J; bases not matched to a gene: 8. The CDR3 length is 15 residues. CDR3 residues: CASRDGLAGVAEQFF. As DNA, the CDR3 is TGTGCCAGCAGGGATGGACTAGCGGGAGTGGCTGAGCAGTTCTTC.

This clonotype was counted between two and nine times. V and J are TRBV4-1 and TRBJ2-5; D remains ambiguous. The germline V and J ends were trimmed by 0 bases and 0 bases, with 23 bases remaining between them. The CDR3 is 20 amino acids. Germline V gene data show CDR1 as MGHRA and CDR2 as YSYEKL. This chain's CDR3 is CASSQDLGQTNADNQETQYF. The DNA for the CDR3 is TGCGCCAGCAGCCAAGATCTTGGGCAGACGAACGCCGATAACCAAGAGACCCAGTACTTC.

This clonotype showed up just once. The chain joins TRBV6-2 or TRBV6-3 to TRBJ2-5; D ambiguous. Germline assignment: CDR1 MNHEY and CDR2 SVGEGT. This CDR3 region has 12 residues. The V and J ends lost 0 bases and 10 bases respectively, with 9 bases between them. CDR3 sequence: CASSYSITFQYF. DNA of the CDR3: TGTGCCAGCAGTTACTCGATAACGTTCCAGTACTTC.

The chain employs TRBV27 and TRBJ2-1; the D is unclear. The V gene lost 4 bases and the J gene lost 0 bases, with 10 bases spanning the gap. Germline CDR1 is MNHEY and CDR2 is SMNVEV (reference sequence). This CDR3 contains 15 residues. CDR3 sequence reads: CASSSIYSSYNEQFF. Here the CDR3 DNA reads TGTGCCAGCAGTTCAATTTATAGCTCCTACAATGAGCAGTTCTTC.

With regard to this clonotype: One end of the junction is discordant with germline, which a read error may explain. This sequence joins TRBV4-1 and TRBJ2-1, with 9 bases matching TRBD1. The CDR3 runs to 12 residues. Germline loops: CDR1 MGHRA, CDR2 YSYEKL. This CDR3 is CASSRGQGEEFF. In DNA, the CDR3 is TGCGCCAGCAGCCGGGGACAGGGTGAGGAGTTCTTC.

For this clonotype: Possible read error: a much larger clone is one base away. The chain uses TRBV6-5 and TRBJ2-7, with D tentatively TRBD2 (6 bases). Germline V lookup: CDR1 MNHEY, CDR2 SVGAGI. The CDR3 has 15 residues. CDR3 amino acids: CVSSSRDGGSQEQYF. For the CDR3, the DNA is TGTGTCAGCAGTTCCCGGGACGGGGGATCTCAAGAGCAGTACTTC.

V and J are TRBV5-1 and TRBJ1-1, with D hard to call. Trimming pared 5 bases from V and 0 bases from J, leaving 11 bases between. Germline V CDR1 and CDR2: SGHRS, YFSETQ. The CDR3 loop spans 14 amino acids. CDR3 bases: TGCGCCAGCAGACTCCTCCTCATGAACACTGAAGCTTTCTTT. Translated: CASRLLLMNTEAFF. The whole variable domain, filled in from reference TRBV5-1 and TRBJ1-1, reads KAGVTQTPRYLIKTRGQQVTLSCSPISGHRSVSWYQQTPGQGLQFLFEYFSETQRNKGNFPGRFSGRQFSNSRSEMNVSTLELGDSALYLCASRLLLMNTEAFFGQGTRLTVV.

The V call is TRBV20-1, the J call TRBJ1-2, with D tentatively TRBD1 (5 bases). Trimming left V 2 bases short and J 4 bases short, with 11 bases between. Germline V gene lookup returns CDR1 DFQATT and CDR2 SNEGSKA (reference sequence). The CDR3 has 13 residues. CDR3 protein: CSARRGEGYGYTF. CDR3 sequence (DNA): TGCAGTGCTAGAAGGGGAGAGGGCTATGGCTACACCTTC.

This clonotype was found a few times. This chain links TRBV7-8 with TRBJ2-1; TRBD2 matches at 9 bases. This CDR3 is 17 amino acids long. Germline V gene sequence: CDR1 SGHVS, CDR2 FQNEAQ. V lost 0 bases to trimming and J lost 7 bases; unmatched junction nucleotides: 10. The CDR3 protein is CASSLARPRGGQNEQFF. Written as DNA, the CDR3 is TGTGCCAGCAGCTTAGCGCGACCGCGGGGGGGCCAGAATGAGCAGTTCTTC.

The CDR3 DNA sequence: TGTGCCAGCAGCTTGGGAGGGGCGAACTCCTATAATTCACCCCTCCACTTT. Protein: CASSLGGANSYNSPLHF. The V gene is TRBV5-5, the J gene TRBJ1-6; possible D gene TRBD1, 5 bases. V was clipped by 0 bases and J by 0 bases, with 10 bases between them. This CDR3 comprises 17 residues. The germline V gene encodes CDR1 SGHKS and CDR2 YYEKEE (reference sequence).

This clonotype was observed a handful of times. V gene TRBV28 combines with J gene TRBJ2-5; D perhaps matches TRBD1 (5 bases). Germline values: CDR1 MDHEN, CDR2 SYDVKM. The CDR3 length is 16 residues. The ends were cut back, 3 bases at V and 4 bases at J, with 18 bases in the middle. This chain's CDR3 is CASSFLQVGWRETQYF. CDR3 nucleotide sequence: TGTGCCAGCAGTTTTCTACAGGTTGGGTGGCGAGAGACCCAGTACTTC.

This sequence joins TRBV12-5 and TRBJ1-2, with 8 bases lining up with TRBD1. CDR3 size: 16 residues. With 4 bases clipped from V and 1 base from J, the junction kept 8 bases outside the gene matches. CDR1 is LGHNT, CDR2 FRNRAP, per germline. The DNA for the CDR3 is TGTGCTAGTGGTTCCTATTCAGGGGGCGGTAACTATGGCTACACCTTC. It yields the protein CASGSYSGGGNYGYTF.

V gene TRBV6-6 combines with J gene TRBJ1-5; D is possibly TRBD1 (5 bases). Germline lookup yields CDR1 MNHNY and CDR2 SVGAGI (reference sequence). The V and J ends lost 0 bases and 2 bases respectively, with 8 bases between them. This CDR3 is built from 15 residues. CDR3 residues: CASSYSAGGNQPQHF. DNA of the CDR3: TGTGCCAGCAGTTACTCGGCGGGGGGCAATCAGCCCCAGCATTTT.

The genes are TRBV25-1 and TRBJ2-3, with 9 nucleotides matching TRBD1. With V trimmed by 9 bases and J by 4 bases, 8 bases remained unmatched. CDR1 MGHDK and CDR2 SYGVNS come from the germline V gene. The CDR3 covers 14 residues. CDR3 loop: CASTGTGTSDTQYF. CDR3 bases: TGTGCCAGTACCGGGACAGGGACATCAGATACGCAGTATTTT.

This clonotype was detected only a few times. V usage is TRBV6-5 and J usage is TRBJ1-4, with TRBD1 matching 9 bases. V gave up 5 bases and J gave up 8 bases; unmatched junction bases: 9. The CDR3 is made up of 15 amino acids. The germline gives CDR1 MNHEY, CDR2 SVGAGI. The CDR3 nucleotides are TGTGCCAGCAGTCCCCCTGGGGGGACAGGGGAAAAACTGTTTTTT. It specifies CASSPPGGTGEKLFF.

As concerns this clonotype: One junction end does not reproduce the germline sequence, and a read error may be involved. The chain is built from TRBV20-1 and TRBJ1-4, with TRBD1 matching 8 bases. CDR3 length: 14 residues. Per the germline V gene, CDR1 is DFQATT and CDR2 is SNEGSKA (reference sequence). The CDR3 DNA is TGCAGTGCTAAACCGGGACAGGCTGAATCTAAACTGCTTTTT. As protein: CSAKPGQAESKLLF.

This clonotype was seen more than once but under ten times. CDR3 amino acids: CSVGEGVSTDTQYF. CDR3 coding DNA: TGCAGCGTTGGGGAGGGGGTTAGCACAGATACGCAGTATTTT. This rearrangement joins TRBV29-1 to TRBJ2-3; D perhaps matches TRBD2 (7 bases). The germline gives CDR1 SQVTM, CDR2 ANQGSEA. The CDR3 sequence is 14 residues long. V was shortened by 4 bases and J by 0 bases, with 11 bases between the two germline ends.

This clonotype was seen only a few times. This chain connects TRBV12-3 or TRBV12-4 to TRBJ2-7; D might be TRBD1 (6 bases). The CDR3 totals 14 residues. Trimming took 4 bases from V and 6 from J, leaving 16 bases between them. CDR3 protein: CASSWNRDLREQYF. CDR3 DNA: TGTGCCAGCAGTTGGAACAGGGATCTTCGCGAGCAGTACTTC.

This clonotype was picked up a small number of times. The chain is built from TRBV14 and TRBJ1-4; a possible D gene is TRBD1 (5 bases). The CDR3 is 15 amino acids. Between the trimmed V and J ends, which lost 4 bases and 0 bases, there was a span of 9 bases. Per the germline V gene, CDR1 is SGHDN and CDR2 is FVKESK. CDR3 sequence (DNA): TGTGCCAGCAGCCGGGGCGACTCAACTAATGAAAAACTGTTTTTT. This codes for CASSRGDSTNEKLFF.

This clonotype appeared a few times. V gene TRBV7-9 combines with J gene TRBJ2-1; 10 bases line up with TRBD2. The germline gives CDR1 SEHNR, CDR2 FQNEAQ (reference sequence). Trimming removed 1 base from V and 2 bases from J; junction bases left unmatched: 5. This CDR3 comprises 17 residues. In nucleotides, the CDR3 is TGTGCCAGCAGCTTAGGGGCTAGCGGGGGACCCTACAATGAGCAGTTCTTC. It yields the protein CASSLGASGGPYNEQFF.

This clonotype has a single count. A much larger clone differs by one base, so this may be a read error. CDR3 sequence reads: CASSVEDSGVFSFYEQYF. CDR3 sequence (DNA): TGTGCCAGCAGCGTAGAAGATAGCGGGGTGTTTTCTTTCTACGAGCAGTACTTC. The V call is TRBV9, the J call TRBJ2-5; 8 bases map to TRBD2. The J call may be mistaken, given a closer DNA end match to TRBJ2-7. Germline loops: CDR1 SGDLS, CDR2 YYNGEE. This CDR3 has 18 residues.